The rows below give T cell receptor beta chains drawn from one sample of a study of T cells in Graves' hyperthyroidism and ophthalmopathy. TCRdb redid the calling of the multiplex PCR reads with MiXCR, one entry per CDR3 protein. The sample records roughly 300,000 distinct CDR3 sequences, 11% to 15% being singletons. The sample taken for sequencing was blood. These receptor sequences come from a woman in her 30s with Graves' hyperthyroidism. CDR3s include the opening cysteine and the closing phenylalanine or tryptophan. Each record gives: clone size, J gene, D gene, V gene, CDR3 protein, CDR3 DNA. D genes are given only for firm matches. Clone size, where shown, is once, few, many, or a class for clones that have expanded.

few | TRBJ1-2 | TRBD1 | TRBV2 | CASSGAPTGSYGYTF | TGTGCCAGCAGTGGGGCCCCGACAGGGAGCTATGGCTACACCTTC
many | TRBJ2-1 | TRBD1 | TRBV6-2/TRBV6-3 | CASRGTGYIDNEQFF | TGTGCCAGCAGGGGGACAGGGTATATCGACAATGAGCAGTTCTTC
few | TRBJ2-1 | - | TRBV19 | CASSIWQSGSSYNEQFF | TGTGCCAGTAGTATTTGGCAGTCTGGTAGCTCCTACAATGAGCAGTTCTTC
many | TRBJ2-1 | - | TRBV20-1 | CSASLGSSYNEQFF | TGCAGTGCTAGTCTAGGTTCGTCCTACAATGAGCAGTTCTTC
- | TRBJ2-5 | TRBD2 | TRBV6-1 | CASTRISGAATQYF | TGTGCCAGCACCCGAATCAGCGGGGCCGCGACCCAGTACTTC
once | TRBJ1-6 | - | TRBV30 | CAWSGTGNGGASPPHF | TGTGCCTGGAGTGGAACAGGGAACGGTGGGGCTTCTCCCCCCCACTTT
- | TRBJ2-2 | TRBD1 | TRBV11-2 | CASSSPGTAGELFF | TGTGCCAGCAGCTCGCCCGGGACAGCCGGGGAGCTGTTTTTT
many | TRBJ2-7 | - | TRBV2 | CASRGPPREQYF | TGTGCCAGCAGGGGGCCCCCCCGCGAGCAGTACTTC
- | TRBJ1-4 | - | TRBV15 | CATSRDRDTNEKLFF | TGTGCCACCAGCAGAGACAGGGATACTAATGAAAAACTGTTTTTT
many | TRBJ2-5 | - | TRBV28 | CASSSQQWGKETQYF | TGTGCCAGCAGTTCACAACAGTGGGGGAAAGAGACCCAGTACTTC
- | TRBJ2-5 | TRBD2 | TRBV10-3 | CAISESGLAGGRTQYF | TGTGCCATCAGTGAGTCGGGACTAGCGGGAGGCCGGACCCAGTACTTC
- | TRBJ1-5 | - | TRBV4-3 | CASSQDRDPGGQPQHF | TGCGCCAGCAGCCAAGATCGCGACCCGGGGGGCCAGCCCCAGCATTTT
many | TRBJ1-4 | TRBD1 | TRBV30 | CAWGPGQGLNEKLFF | TGTGCCTGGGGGCCCGGACAGGGTTTGAATGAAAAACTGTTTTTT
- | TRBJ2-3 | TRBD2 | TRBV9 | CASSEGTRNSDTQYF | TGTGCCAGCAGCGAGGGGACTAGAAATTCCGATACGCAGTATTTT
- | TRBJ2-3 | TRBD1 | TRBV3-1 | CASSARDRGSADTQYF | TGTGCCAGCAGCGCCCGGGACAGGGGGTCCGCAGATACGCAGTATTTT
- | TRBJ1-6 | TRBD1 | TRBV7-2 | CASSGTGSRVSPLHF | TGTGCCAGCAGCGGGACAGGGAGCCGCGTTTCACCCCTCCACTTT
- | TRBJ2-2 | TRBD2 | TRBV7-2 | CASSLDGGRPTGELFF | TGTGCCAGCAGCTTAGATGGCGGGAGACCCACCGGGGAGCTGTTTTTT
- | TRBJ2-1 | - | TRBV7-2 | CASSYRGVGNNEQFF | TGTGCCAGCAGCTACCGAGGGGTAGGCAACAATGAGCAGTTCTTC
- | TRBJ2-7 | - | TRBV3-1 | CASSQGGRAAYEQYF | TGTGCCAGCAGCCAGGGCGGAAGGGCGGCCTACGAGCAGTACTTC
- | TRBJ2-5 | - | TRBV6-1 | CASSDPGAGVTQYF | TGTGCCAGCAGTGATCCGGGGGCAGGGGTGACCCAGTACTTC
- | TRBJ2-7 | - | TRBV7-2 | CASSPSSGMSYEQYF | TGTGCCAGCAGCCCCTCCTCGGGGATGTCTTACGAGCAGTACTTC
many | TRBJ2-7 | TRBD1 | TRBV5-1 | CASSRQGQGAYEQYF | TGCGCCAGCAGCCGTCAGGGACAGGGGGCTTACGAGCAGTACTTC
few | TRBJ2-5 | TRBD1 | TRBV12-3/TRBV12-4 | CASSWTGTGKGETQYF | TGTGCCAGCAGTTGGACCGGGACAGGGAAAGGAGAGACCCAGTACTTC
many | TRBJ2-3 | - | TRBV29-1 | CSVEGGGLDTQYF | TGCAGCGTTGAGGGAGGTGGCTTAGATACGCAGTATTTT
many | TRBJ1-4 | - | TRBV28 | CASSLGVGNEKLFF | TGTGCCAGCAGTTTGGGGGTCGGGAATGAAAAACTGTTTTTT
few | TRBJ2-1 | - | TRBV5-5 | CASSLYGRSYNEQFF | TGTGCCAGCAGCTTGTACGGGAGATCCTACAATGAGCAGTTCTTC
- | TRBJ1-5 | TRBD1 | TRBV30 | CAWGTPDRVWTPQHF | TGTGCCTGGGGTACCCCTGACAGGGTTTGGACGCCCCAGCATTTT
- | TRBJ2-1 | TRBD1 | TRBV7-3 | CASSIGTDNEQFF | TGTGCCAGCAGCATCGGGACAGACAATGAGCAGTTCTTC
many | TRBJ2-1 | TRBD2 | TRBV29-1 | CSVWARTSNDEQFF | TGCAGCGTGTGGGCCCGGACTAGTAACGATGAGCAGTTCTTC
- | TRBJ1-1 | TRBD1 | TRBV13 | CASSLRGPEAFF | TGTGCCAGCAGCCTCAGGGGGCCTGAAGCTTTCTTT
- | TRBJ1-2 | TRBD1 | TRBV6-2/TRBV6-3 | CASSYRTGSGYTF | TGTGCCAGCAGTTACCGGACAGGGTCTGGCTACACCTTC
many | TRBJ2-1 | - | TRBV11-2 | CASTLGGFDEQFF | TGTGCCAGCACCCTGGGGGGTTTCGATGAGCAGTTCTTC